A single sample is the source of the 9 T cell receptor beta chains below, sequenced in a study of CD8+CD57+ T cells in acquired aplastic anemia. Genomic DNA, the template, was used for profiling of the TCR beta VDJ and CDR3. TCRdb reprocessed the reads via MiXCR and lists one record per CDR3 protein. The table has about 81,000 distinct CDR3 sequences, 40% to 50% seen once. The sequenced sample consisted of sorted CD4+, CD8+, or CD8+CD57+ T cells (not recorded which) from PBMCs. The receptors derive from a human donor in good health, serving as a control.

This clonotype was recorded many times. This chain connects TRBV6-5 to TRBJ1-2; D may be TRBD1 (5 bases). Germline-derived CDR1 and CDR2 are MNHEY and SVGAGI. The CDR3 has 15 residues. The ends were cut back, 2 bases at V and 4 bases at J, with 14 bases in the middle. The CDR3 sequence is CASSYGTAEPYGYTF. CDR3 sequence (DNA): TGTGCCAGCAGTTACGGGACTGCAGAACCCTATGGCTACACCTTC.

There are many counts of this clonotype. The CDR3 here is CASSQPGTDVSEQYF. The CDR3 DNA reads as TGTGCCAGCAGTCAACCCGGGACCGACGTTTCCGAGCAGTACTTC. The chain uses TRBV7-9 and TRBJ2-7; the D gene could be TRBD1 or TRBD2 (5 bases each). The germline V gene encodes CDR1 SEHNR and CDR2 FQNEAQ (reference sequence). V lost 6 bases to trimming and J lost 6 bases, with 21 bases between them. The CDR3 runs to 15 residues.

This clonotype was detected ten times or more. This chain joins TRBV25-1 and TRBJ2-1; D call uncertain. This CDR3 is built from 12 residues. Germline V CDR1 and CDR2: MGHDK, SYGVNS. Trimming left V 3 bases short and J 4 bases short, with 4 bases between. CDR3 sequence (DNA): TGTGCCAGCAGTGACCCATACAATGAGCAGTTCTTC. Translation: CASSDPYNEQFF.

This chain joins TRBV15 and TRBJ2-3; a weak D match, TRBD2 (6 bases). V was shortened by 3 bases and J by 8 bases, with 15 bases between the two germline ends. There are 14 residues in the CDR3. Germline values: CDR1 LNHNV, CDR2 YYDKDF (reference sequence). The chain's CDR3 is CATSRGLPTGTQYF. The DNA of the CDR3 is TGTGCCACCAGCAGGGGACTGCCCACCGGTACGCAGTATTTT.

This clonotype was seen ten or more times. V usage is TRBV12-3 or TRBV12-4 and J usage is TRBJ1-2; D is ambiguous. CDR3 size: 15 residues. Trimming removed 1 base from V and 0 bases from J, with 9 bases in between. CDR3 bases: TGTGCCAGCAGTTTAGGGCAGAGAGCTAACTATGGCTACACCTTC. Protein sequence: CASSLGQRANYGYTF.

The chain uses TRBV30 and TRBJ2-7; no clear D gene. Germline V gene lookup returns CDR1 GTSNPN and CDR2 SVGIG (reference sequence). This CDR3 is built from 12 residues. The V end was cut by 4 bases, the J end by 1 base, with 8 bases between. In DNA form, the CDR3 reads TGTGCCTGGAATCTGGGATCCTACGAGCAGTACTTC. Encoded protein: CAWNLGSYEQYF.

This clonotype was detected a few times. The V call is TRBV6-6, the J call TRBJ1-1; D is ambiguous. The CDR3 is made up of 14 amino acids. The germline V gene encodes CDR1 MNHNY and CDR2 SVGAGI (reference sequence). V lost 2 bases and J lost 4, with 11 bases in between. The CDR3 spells CASSYNSLVTEAFF. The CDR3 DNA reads TGTGCCAGCAGTTACAACAGCCTAGTCACTGAAGCTTTCTTT.

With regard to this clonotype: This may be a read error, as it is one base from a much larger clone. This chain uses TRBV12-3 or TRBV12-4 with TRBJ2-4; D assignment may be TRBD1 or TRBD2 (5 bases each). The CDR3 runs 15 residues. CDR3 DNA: TGTGCCAGCAGTCCACCCTCCGGGGCCAAAAACACTCAGTACTTC. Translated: CASSPPSGAKNTQYF.

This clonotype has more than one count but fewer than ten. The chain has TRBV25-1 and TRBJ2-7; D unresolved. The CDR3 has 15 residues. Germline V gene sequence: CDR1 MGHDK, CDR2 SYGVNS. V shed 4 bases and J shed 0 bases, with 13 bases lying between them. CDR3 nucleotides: TGTGCCAGCAGTGGACGGACGGTTAGCTCCTACGAGCAGTACTTC. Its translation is CASSGRTVSSYEQYF.